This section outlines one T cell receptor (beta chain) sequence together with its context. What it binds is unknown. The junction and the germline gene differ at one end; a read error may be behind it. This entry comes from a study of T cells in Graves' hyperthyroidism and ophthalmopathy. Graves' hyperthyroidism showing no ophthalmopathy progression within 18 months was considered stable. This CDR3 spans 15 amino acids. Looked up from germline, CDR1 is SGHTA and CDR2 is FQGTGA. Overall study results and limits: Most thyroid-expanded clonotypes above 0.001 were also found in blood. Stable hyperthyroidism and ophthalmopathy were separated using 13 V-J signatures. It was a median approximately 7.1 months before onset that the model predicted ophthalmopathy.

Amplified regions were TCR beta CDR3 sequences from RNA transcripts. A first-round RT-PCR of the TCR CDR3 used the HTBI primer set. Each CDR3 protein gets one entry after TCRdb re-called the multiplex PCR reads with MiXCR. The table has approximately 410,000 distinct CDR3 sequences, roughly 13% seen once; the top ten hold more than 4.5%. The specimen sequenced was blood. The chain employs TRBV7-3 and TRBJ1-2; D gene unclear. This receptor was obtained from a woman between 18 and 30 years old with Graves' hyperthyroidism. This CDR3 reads CASSLVASGGYGYTF. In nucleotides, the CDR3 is TGCGCCAGCAGCTTGGTAGCTTCAGGCGGATATGGCTACACCTTC.